This TCR beta chain appears in the sequencing data of a study of Graves' ophthalmopathy and Graves' hyperthyroidism (dated 2018 in TCRdb). Context from the whole study: Peripheral blood was collected before any treatment was given, at the time of initial diagnosis. The study used TCR beta repertoire signatures to distinguish Graves' ophthalmopathy from Graves' hyperthyroidism and to predict progression to ophthalmopathy. In total, approximately 130 blood samples were TCR-sequenced: fewer than 50 ophthalmopathy, roughly 77 hyperthyroidism and about 17 hyperthyroidism-to-ophthalmopathy patients. To explore V-J signatures distinguishing ophthalmopathy from hyperthyroidism, a discovery set of around 97 patients (roughly 42 ophthalmopathy, some 57 stable hyperthyroidism) was enrolled. The independent validation cohort included about 19 hyperthyroidism patients plus 17 patients who later progressed from hyperthyroidism to ophthalmopathy. In about six hyperthyroidism patients, T-cell repertoires of thyroid tissue and blood were compared. Once sampling was done, hyperthyroidism patients were given methimazole at a starting dose of 30 mg daily, while ophthalmopathy patients were given high-dose intravenous methylprednisolone. Broader findings and caveats from the paper: Sample size was not predetermined statistically, and investigators were not blinded to group allocation. In cross-validation, the 13-signature model distinguished ophthalmopathy from stable hyperthyroidism with around 86% sensitivity and 81% to 82% specificity, while in the test set the corresponding values were about 79% and 69%. Most expanded thyroid clonotypes with a frequency above 0.001 also appeared in blood, which suggests that blood repertoires may reflect the immune response in the thyroid. In validation, the model predicted ophthalmopathy progression with 55% to 71% sensitivity and roughly 72% specificity; 12 predicted patients were CT-confirmed with GO in a median of about 7.1 months.

V and J lose 1 base and 4 bases, and a span of 8 bases separates them. The CDR3 covers 13 residues, taking in both the cysteine and the phenylalanine. The only DNA kept is the CDR3, 39 bases in frame from the first base. For CDR1 and CDR2, the germline V gene lists MGHDK and SYGVNS. For repertoire sequencing, the TCR beta CDR3 regions were amplified from RNA transcripts. A first-round RT-PCR used HTBI primers with the Qiagen OneStep RT-PCR kit, followed by a second-round multiplex PCR, size selection and purification. Libraries were sequenced on an Illumina HiSeq2000 using paired-end 100 bp reads. As for the authors' bioinformatics: Reads were processed with SOAPnuke, discarding reads with adapters, uncalled bases, mean Phred below 15, or no exact constant-primer or identifier match. High-quality paired reads were merged with COPE v1.2.5. Each unique nucleotide sequence was treated as a clonotype, and MiTCR v1.1 was used to align the clonotypes to the IMGT TRB V, D and J references. The analysis was limited to V-J combinations with a frequency above 0.0001, which together covered roughly 99% of the repertoires. For each V-J combination, a TCR clonal expansion and chaos score was defined as F50 clonal expansion divided by the chaos observed in the TCRdist matrix. Welch's t-statistics and random forest were used to reduce features to about a dozen V-J combinations, which were fed into a naive Bayes classifier. The Morisita-Horn index was used to measure how similar the thyroid and blood repertoires were. The public reads were reprocessed in TCRdb via fastp at Q25 and MiXCR, keeping in-frame beta chains. Under each unique CDR3 protein, matching rows form one entry showing the most common genes and DNA. For this entry, the V and J calls and clone size follow TCRdb and not the study's own pipeline. This sample comprises a few hundred thousand distinct CDR3 sequences, around a sixth of them detected only once. The top ten constitute approximately 13% of the sample.

The ophthalmopathy patients had moderately to severely active disease, with a Clinical Activity Score of 3 or higher, a NOSPECS grade of 4 or higher, and a disease duration of less than 3 months. Anyone with other autoimmune diseases, uncontrolled infections, pregnancy or lactation was excluded from the study. Diagnosis was based on clinical symptoms, serum thyroxine, TRAb, thyroid ultrasound and orbital computed tomography. Ficoll-Paque density gradient centrifugation was used to isolate PBMCs from about 9.4 ml of fresh peripheral blood. Total RNA was extracted using Trizol reagent, and RNA quality was checked on an Agilent 2100 Bioanalyzer. A remark on this clonotype: It has no known antigen specificity. Base qualities are not provided; no much larger clone lies one nucleotide away.

The TCR was taken from an adult man with Graves' ophthalmopathy. The chain links TRBV25-1 with TRBJ2-7; TRBD1 is a weak D gene call, 5 bases matching. The sample comprised peripheral blood. The DNA sequence is given as TGTGCCAGCAGTGAATCAGGGCGGTACGAGCAGTACTTC. Its amino acids are CASSESGRYEQYF.